This T cell receptor beta chain was retrieved from a study of blood T cell repertoires in COVID-19. This clone was counted a single time. TCRdb keeps only in-frame clones here, not all; method: immunoSEQ multiplex PCR. The top ten clones hold 4% to 5.5% of a sample with under 350,000 clones, about 86% of them seen once. Trimming left V 6 bases short and J 4 bases short, with 17 bases between. Germline lookup yields CDR1 LNHDA and CDR2 SQIVND (reference sequence). CDR3 length: 15 amino acids. Sequenced input: PBMCs or T cells enriched from blood (not recorded which). This clonotype was obtained from a woman aged 40 to 49 with acute COVID-19. The chain couples TRBV19 to TRBJ2-3; a possible D gene is TRBD1 (5 bases). Here the CDR3 reads CASRRQQFGSDTQYF. CDR3 coding DNA: TGTGCCAGTAGGCGACAGCAATTTGGTTCAGATACGCAGTATTTT.